The 32 T cell receptor beta chains presented below share a single source sample, sequenced in a study of T cells in Graves' hyperthyroidism and ophthalmopathy. TCR beta CDR3 region amplification was performed from RNA transcripts. Carried out on the TCR CDR3, a first-round RT-PCR used the HTBI primer set. TCRdb re-called the multiplex PCR reads through MiXCR, storing one row per CDR3 protein. The sample lists hundreds of thousands of distinct CDR3 sequences; around 13% were seen once. The sample consisted of blood. The receptors stem from a woman aged 45-65 years with Graves' ophthalmopathy.

This clonotype has at least ten counts. The chain joins TRBV7-9 to TRBJ1-2; D gene unclear. Trimming cost V 1 base and J 3 bases, with 15 bases left between them. The CDR3 has 16 amino acids. The germline CDR1 and CDR2 sequences are SEHNR and FQNEAQ (reference sequence). CDR3 nucleotide sequence: TGTGCCAGCAGCTTAGGTATCTCGGGAGCTTACTATGGCTACACCTTC. Protein product: CASSLGISGAYYGYTF.

This clonotype appeared many times. The chain combines TRBV7-2 with TRBJ2-7; D unclear. From germline, CDR1 is SGHTA and CDR2 FQGNSA. Trimming stripped 7 bases from V and 1 base from J, with 11 bases between. This CDR3 spans 13 amino acids. This chain's CDR3 is CASTLGYSYEQYF. The CDR3, as DNA: TGTGCCAGCACCCTAGGTTATTCCTACGAGCAGTACTTC.

The chain is built from TRBV7-2 and TRBJ1-5, with TRBD1 matching 7 bases. Germline CDR1 reads SGHTA; CDR2 reads FQGNSA. The CDR3 is 15 residues long. V shed 5 bases and J 1 base; nucleotides not matched to a gene: 5. CDR3 amino acids: CASSLRQGSNQPQHF. The CDR3 DNA follows: TGTGCCAGCAGCCTACGACAGGGCAGCAATCAGCCCCAGCATTTT. Full variable domain (rest looked up from reference TRBV7-2 and TRBJ1-5): GAGVSQSPSNKVTEKGKDVELRCDPISGHTALYWYRQSLGQGLEFLIYFQGNSAPDKSGLPSDRFSAERTGGSVSTLTIQRTQQEDSAVYLCASSLRQGSNQPQHFGDGTRLSIL.

Of note for this clonotype: A much larger clone differs from this one at a single base, so this may be a read error. Since no conserved phenylalanine or tryptophan closes the CDR3, a read error is the likely cause. The genes are TRBV29-1 and TRBJ2-2; 7 bases align to TRBD1. This CDR3 spans 16 amino acids. V lost 4 bases, J lost 5 bases, and 13 bases stayed unmatched. CDR1 is SQVTM and CDR2 is ANQGSEA in the germline V gene. The CDR3 DNA follows: TGCAGCGTTGGTAGTATGTTGGGACAGCCTACCGGGGAGCTGTTTTCT. As protein: CSVGSMLGQPTGELFS.

Many counts were recorded for this clonotype. The chain carries TRBV6-2 or TRBV6-3 and TRBJ2-3; D is uncertain. Trimming shortened V by 5 bases and J by 2 bases, and 14 bases separated the two germline ends. The CDR3 spans 15 residues. Germline-derived CDR1 and CDR2 are MNHEY and SVGEGT. The chain's CDR3 is CASSGYSVDTDTQYF. The DNA for the CDR3 is TGTGCCAGCAGTGGCTACTCAGTCGACACAGATACGCAGTATTTT.

Many counts were recorded for this clonotype. The chain employs TRBV29-1 and TRBJ2-1; TRBD2 matches 8 bases. This CDR3 is 15 amino acids long. J lost 0 bases, V lost 8 bases, and 9 bases had no gene match. Per germline, CDR1 SQVTM and CDR2 ANQGSEA. CDR3: CSTSPGGTSYNEQFF. The CDR3 region has the DNA TGCAGCACAAGCCCGGGAGGGACCTCCTACAATGAGCAGTTCTTC.

At least ten counts were recorded for this clonotype. The V call is TRBV28, the J call TRBJ1-5, with a possible D match to TRBD1 (5 bases). This CDR3 has 15 amino acids. Germline values: CDR1 MDHEN, CDR2 SYDVKM. Trimming took off 7 bases at V and 1 base at J, with 14 bases between the two ends. In DNA, the CDR3 is TGTGCCAGCACCGTGGGGGATATGAGCAATCAGCCCCAGCATTTT. It translates to CASTVGDMSNQPQHF.

The chain links TRBV6-1 to TRBJ2-7; 7 bases are a match to TRBD1. The length of the CDR3 is 13 residues. Unmatched junction bases numbered 8, after V lost 8 bases and J lost 4 bases. Germline CDR1 and CDR2: MNHNS and SASEGT. CDR3 DNA sequence: TGTGCCAGCCGGACCGGGACAGTATACGAGCAGTACTTC. As protein: CASRTGTVYEQYF.

This clonotype is a singleton in its sample. This chain links TRBV24-1 with TRBJ1-5, with TRBD1 identical over 8 bases. V dropped 6 bases and J dropped 1; count of bases not matched to a gene: 7. CDR3 length: 16 residues. Germline assignment: CDR1 KGHDR and CDR2 SFDVKD. The CDR3 nucleotides read TGTGCCACCAGTCAGGGGGCAATTAACAGCAATCAGCCCCAGCATTTT. Translated: CATSQGAINSNQPQHF.

The table lists this clonotype with many counts. The chain is built from TRBV28 and TRBJ2-1, with 12 bases aligning to TRBD2. The CDR3 sequence is 15 residues long. Germline CDR1 is MDHEN and CDR2 is SYDVKM. V gave up 7 bases and J gave up 7 bases; unmatched junction bases: 8. The CDR3 reads CASNSVTSGRNEQFF. The CDR3, as DNA: TGTGCCAGCAACTCTGTGACTAGCGGGAGAAATGAGCAGTTCTTC.

The V gene is TRBV14, the J gene TRBJ2-7; 8 bases agree with TRBD2. This CDR3 region has 16 residues. Germline V gene sequence: CDR1 SGHDN, CDR2 FVKESK. Trimming removed 0 bases from V and 3 bases from J; junction bases left unmatched: 7. The CDR3: CASSQDPAGANYEQYF. The CDR3 DNA reads as TGTGCCAGCAGCCAAGACCCAGCGGGAGCAAACTACGAGCAGTACTTC.

V and J are TRBV9 and TRBJ2-7, with a possible D match to TRBD1 (6 bases). The CDR3 runs to 14 residues. Trimming took off 4 bases at V and 6 bases at J, with 17 bases between the two ends. CDR1 is SGDLS, CDR2 YYNGEE, per germline. CDR3 in amino acids: CASSLSGVDPEQYF. The CDR3 bases are TGTGCCAGCAGCTTATCAGGGGTCGACCCCGAGCAGTACTTC.

The chain links TRBV28 to TRBJ2-7; D is unresolved. CDR1 and CDR2 (germline): MDHEN, SYDVKM. CDR3 length: 13 amino acids. V dropped 5 bases and J dropped 7 bases, with 15 bases sitting between them. The CDR3 sequence is CASSRHGSREQYF. DNA of the CDR3: TGTGCCAGCAGTCGCCACGGGTCGAGAGAGCAGTACTTC.

The table lists this clonotype with many counts. J is TRBJ2-5 and V is TRBV6-2 or TRBV6-3; the D gene is possibly TRBD1 (6 bases). V lost 9 bases and J 2 bases, leaving 13 bases between the germline ends. The germline V gene has CDR1 MNHEY and CDR2 SVGEGT. The CDR3 loop spans 13 amino acids. CDR3 residues: CASTGRWQETQYF. The CDR3 nucleotides read TGTGCCAGTACAGGGCGTTGGCAAGAGACCCAGTACTTC.

This rearrangement joins TRBV28 to TRBJ2-1; TRBD2 aligns across 9 bases. Germline V lookup: CDR1 MDHEN, CDR2 SYDVKM. The CDR3 spans 15 residues. The V segment lost 1 base and the J segment 5 bases; nucleotides outside the gene matches: 3. The CDR3 here is CASSLLAGDDNEQFF. In DNA, the CDR3 is TGTGCCAGCAGTTTATTAGCGGGGGATGACAATGAGCAGTTCTTC. The complete variable domain, with remaining parts taken from reference TRBV28 and TRBJ2-1, reads DVKVTQSSRYLVKRTGEKVFLECVQDMDHENMFWYRQDPGLGLRLIYFSYDVKMKEKGDIPEGYSVSREKKERFSLILESASTNQTSMYLCASSLLAGDDNEQFFGPGTRLTVL.

This clonotype was recorded at least ten times. The CDR3 nucleotides read TGTGCCAGCAGCCAAATCGCAGGGAGAGAGACCCAGTACTTC. Protein sequence: CASSQIAGRETQYF. The chain recombines TRBV3-1 with TRBJ2-5; D is tentatively TRBD1 or TRBD2 (5 bases each). The CDR3 runs to 14 residues. Trimming cost V 2 bases and J 4 bases, with 11 bases left between them. Germline values: CDR1 LGHDT, CDR2 YNNKEL (reference sequence).

This clonotype appeared many times. The J gene is TRBJ2-1, the V gene TRBV7-8, with TRBD2 matching over 8 bases. This CDR3 is 14 amino acids long. V shed 5 bases and J 7 bases; nucleotides not matched to a gene: 7. Germline V gene lookup returns CDR1 SGHVS and CDR2 FQNEAQ. CDR3 bases: TGTGCCAGCAGCACTTGGACTAGCTCTAATGAGCAGTTCTTC. Protein: CASSTWTSSNEQFF.

In this sample, this clonotype turned up many times. The chain uses TRBV18 and TRBJ1-5; D is unresolved. The V end was cut by 2 bases, the J end by 0 bases, with 8 bases between. CDR1 is KGHSH and CDR2 is LQKENI in the germline V gene. CDR3 length: 15 amino acids. Here the CDR3 reads CASSPAGNSNQPQHF. CDR3 in DNA: TGTGCCAGCTCACCAGCGGGGAATAGCAATCAGCCCCAGCATTTT.

In this sample, this clonotype turned up many times. The chain couples TRBV11-1 to TRBJ2-7; maybe TRBD1 (6 bases). From germline, CDR1 is SGHAT and CDR2 FQDESV (reference sequence). The CDR3 is 13 residues long. Trimming stripped 7 bases from V and 0 bases from J, with 10 bases between. The CDR3 is CASTDRSSYEQYF. The CDR3 bases are TGTGCCAGCACCGACAGGTCCTCCTACGAGCAGTACTTC. The full variable domain, completed using reference TRBV11-1 and TRBJ2-7, is EAEVAQSPRYKITEKSQAVAFWCDPISGHATLYWYRQILGQGPELLVQFQDESVVDDSQLPKDRFSAERLKGVDSTLKIQPAELGDSAMYLCASTDRSSYEQYFGPGTRLTVT.

This clonotype was observed at least ten times. CDR3 in DNA: TGTGCCTGGAGTGTAACTAGCGGCACAGATACGCAGTATTTT. Translation: CAWSVTSGTDTQYF. This chain joins TRBV30 and TRBJ2-3, with 7 bases identical to TRBD2. Germline CDR1 reads GTSNPN; CDR2 reads SVGIG (reference sequence). The CDR3 sequence is 14 residues long. J lost 1 base, V lost 0 bases, and 1 base had no gene match.

This clonotype was seen more than once but under ten times. The genes are TRBV28 and TRBJ2-2; TRBD1 is a possible D gene (7 bases). Looked up from germline, CDR1 is MDHEN and CDR2 is SYDVKM. This CDR3 comprises 14 residues. V was pared by 6 bases and J by 4 bases, with 12 bases between. Here the CDR3 DNA reads TGTGCCAGCAGGTCCCAGGGGGGCACCGGGGAGCTGTTTTTT. Amino acids: CASRSQGGTGELFF.

This clonotype was seen once. V is TRBV29-1 and J is TRBJ2-5; 7 positions match TRBD2. With V trimmed by 6 bases and J by 3 bases, 16 bases remained unmatched. CDR1 and CDR2 (germline): SQVTM, ANQGSEA. The CDR3 loop spans 16 amino acids. As DNA, the CDR3 is TGCAGCGTCTCTGGACTAGTGGGAGTTCAGGAAGAGACCCAGTACTTC. It yields the protein CSVSGLVGVQEETQYF.

In its sample, this clonotype was seen many times. The genes are TRBV11-3 and TRBJ2-1; D is undetermined. This CDR3 has 14 residues. Germline assignment: CDR1 SGHNT and CDR2 YENEEA. V was shortened by 0 bases and J by 8 bases, with 11 bases between the two germline ends. The CDR3 DNA reads TGTGCCAGCAGCTTAGAGTTCGGGCTAGATGAGCAGTTCTTC. Translated: CASSLEFGLDEQFF.

Regarding this clonotype: At one boundary the junction diverges from the germline segment, which might be a read error. The chain joins TRBV29-1 to TRBJ2-7; 7 nucleotides agree with TRBD1. There are 14 residues in the CDR3. Germline-derived CDR1 and CDR2 are SQVTM and ANQGSEA. DNA for the CDR3: TGCAGCGTTAAAGAACAGGGGCCGGACTACGAGCAGTACTTC. It encodes CSVKEQGPDYEQYF.

The V gene is TRBV5-1, the J gene TRBJ2-2; D is perhaps TRBD2 (5 bases). This CDR3 comprises 15 residues. V lost 3 bases, J lost 5 bases, and 14 bases lay in between. Germline V lookup: CDR1 SGHRS, CDR2 YFSETQ. The CDR3 bases are TGCGCCAGCAGCTCCACCGGACTTGGGACCGGGGAGCTGTTTTTT. Translation: CASSSTGLGTGELFF.

This clonotype has a count of ten or more. The chain recombines TRBV27 with TRBJ2-3; D may be TRBD1 (6 bases). V dropped 3 bases and J dropped 4 bases, with 17 bases sitting between them. CDR1 and CDR2 (germline): MNHEY, SMNVEV (reference sequence). CDR3 length: 16 residues. The CDR3 nucleotides read TGTGCCAGCAGTTTGGGGGCCAGCGCGAGGGCAGATACGCAGTATTTT. It encodes CASSLGASARADTQYF.

The V call is TRBV5-1, the J call TRBJ2-7; no firm D call. The CDR3 loop spans 13 amino acids. The germline gives CDR1 SGHRS, CDR2 YFSETQ. Trimming removed 7 bases at V and 9 bases at J, with 20 bases between. CDR3 bases: TGCGCCAGCGCTTCCGGGTCTTCATCCGGGCAGTACTTC. As protein: CASASGSSSGQYF.

This clonotype was recorded at least ten times. This chain joins TRBV12-3 or TRBV12-4 and TRBJ2-1, with 10 nucleotides matching TRBD2. The V segment lost 1 base and the J segment 4 bases; nucleotides outside the gene matches: 16. The CDR3 contains 20 residues. The CDR3 region is CASSLGASGRGGRGYNEQFF. DNA of the CDR3: TGTGCCAGCAGTTTAGGGGCTAGCGGGAGAGGGGGACGTGGGTACAATGAGCAGTTCTTC.

This clonotype was observed a few times. J is TRBJ2-7 and V is TRBV30, with 9 bases aligning to TRBD1. The germline V gene has CDR1 GTSNPN and CDR2 SVGIG (reference sequence). This CDR3 has 18 amino acids. Here the CDR3 reads CKPRDREPTSASSYEQYF. The CDR3 nucleotides are TGTAAACCCCGGGACAGGGAACCTACTAGCGCGAGTTCCTACGAGCAGTACTTC. Full variable domain (rest looked up from reference TRBV30 and TRBJ2-7): SQTIHQWPATLVQPVGSPLSLECTVEGTSNPNLYWYRQAAGRGLQLLFYSVGIGQISSEVPQNLSASRPQDRQFILSSKKLLLSDSGFYLCKPRDREPTSASSYEQYFGPGTRLTVT.

This clonotype has a count of ten or more. The genes are TRBV28 and TRBJ1-6; maybe TRBD1 (6 bases). Germline-derived CDR1 and CDR2 are MDHEN and SYDVKM. This CDR3 is 13 amino acids long. V lost 5 bases and J lost 9, with 11 bases in between. This CDR3 is CASSPGVGSPLHF. CDR3 coding DNA: TGTGCCAGCAGTCCAGGGGTCGGTTCACCCCTCCACTTT.

This clonotype has at least ten counts. The J gene is TRBJ2-7, the V gene TRBV7-8; 9 bases are shared with TRBD1. Trimming cost V 1 base and J 5 bases; bases outside gene matches: 3. The CDR3 has 14 residues. The germline V gene encodes CDR1 SGHVS and CDR2 FQNEAQ. The CDR3 bases are TGTGCCAGCAGCTTAGGACAGGGGGTCAACGAGCAGTACTTC. Translation: CASSLGQGVNEQYF. The complete variable domain, with remaining parts taken from reference TRBV7-8 and TRBJ2-7, reads GAGVSQSPRYKVAKRGQDVALRCDPISGHVSLFWYQQALGQGPEFLTYFQNEAQLDKSGLPSDRFFAERPEGSVSTLKIQRTQQEDSAVYLCASSLGQGVNEQYFGPGTRLTVT.

This chain connects TRBV28 to TRBJ1-4; D perhaps matches TRBD1 (5 bases). The CDR3 spans 14 residues. Germline V gene lookup returns CDR1 MDHEN and CDR2 SYDVKM. With 5 bases removed from V and 8 bases from J, the gap between germline ends came to 15 bases. Here the CDR3 DNA reads TGTGCCAGCAGTCCCCTCGGGGGGGAGGAAAAACTGTTTTTT. This sequence encodes CASSPLGGEEKLFF. The full variable domain, completed using reference TRBV28 and TRBJ1-4, is DVKVTQSSRYLVKRTGEKVFLECVQDMDHENMFWYRQDPGLGLRLIYFSYDVKMKEKGDIPEGYSVSREKKERFSLILESASTNQTSMYLCASSPLGGEEKLFFGSGTQLSVL.